This T cell receptor (beta chain) derives from a study of T cells in Graves' hyperthyroidism and ophthalmopathy. Across the whole study: Peripheral blood collection took place at initial diagnosis, before any treatment. Broader study findings: Blood also showed most of the thyroid clonotypes that were expanded above 0.001.

V trimming: 6 bases; J trimming: 0 bases; junction bases outside the gene matches: 10. The CDR3 has 18 amino acids. RNA transcripts were the template for amplifying TCR beta CDR3 regions. TCR CDR3 underwent first-round RT-PCR with the HTBI primer set. TCRdb used MiXCR to reprocess the multiplex PCR reads, holding one entry per CDR3 protein. The data contain under 650,000 distinct CDR3 sequences, 15% to 20% of them singletons. Of note for this clonotype: Its antigen is not identified.

Diagnostic assessment was based on clinical symptoms, serum thyroxine and TRAb, thyroid ultrasound and orbital computed tomography. V is TRBV12-3 or TRBV12-4 and J is TRBJ2-6; 8 bases are a match to TRBD1. The clonotype comes from a woman aged 30 to 39 with Graves' hyperthyroidism. The sequenced sample was blood. For the CDR3, the DNA is TGTGCCAGCAGCCCCCTCGGACAGGGAAGCTCTGGGGCCAACGTCCTGACTTTC. Protein sequence: CASSPLGQGSSGANVLTF.